Following are 19 T cell receptor beta chains from one sample sequenced in a study of CD8 T cells in ankylosing spondylitis. One entry per CDR3 protein results from TCRdb running MiXCR on the 5' RACE reads. The sample consists of roughly 120,000 distinct CDR3 sequences, over 6% of them appearing once. The sequenced sample consisted of blood, either unsorted or a sorted T cell fraction (not recorded which). The origin of the receptors is a male donor with ankylosing spondylitis or in good health (not recorded which).

Many counts were recorded for this clonotype. CDR3 in DNA: TGTGCCAGCAGCTTACAAGGAGGTCCAACTTTTGAAGCTTTCTTT. Its protein is CASSLQGGPTFEAFF. The V call is TRBV7-6, the J call TRBJ1-1; D gene uncertain. In germline, CDR1 is SGHVS, CDR2 FNYEAQ. This CDR3 contains 15 residues. Deletions cut 2 bases from V and 7 bases from J, with 17 bases between. The full variable domain, its missing parts supplied by reference TRBV7-6 and TRBJ1-1, is GAGVSQSPRYKVTKRGQDVALRCDPISGHVSLYWYRQALGQGPEFLTYFNYEAQQDKSGLPNDRFSAERPEGSISTLTIQRTEQRDSAMYRCASSLQGGPTFEAFFGQGTRLTVV.

This clonotype was detected many times. The gene calls are TRBV5-1 and TRBJ2-7; D not certain. The CDR3 is 13 residues long. Trimming cost V 0 bases and J 4 bases, with 8 bases left between them. The V gene's germline CDR1 is SGHRS and CDR2 YFSETQ. The DNA for the CDR3 is TGCGCCAGCAGCTTGGAAGTGAAGTACGAGCAGTACTTC. This gives the protein CASSLEVKYEQYF.

This clonotype was seen at least ten times. This rearrangement joins TRBV20-1 to TRBJ2-3; 8 nucleotides agree with TRBD2. Germline CDR1 DFQATT, CDR2 SNEGSKA (reference sequence). V lost 3 bases, J lost 3 bases, and 14 bases stayed unmatched. The CDR3 totals 17 residues. The chain's CDR3 is CSASVPGAGELTDTQYF. In DNA form, the CDR3 reads TGCAGTGCTAGCGTTCCGGGAGCGGGAGAGCTTACAGATACGCAGTATTTT.

This clonotype was detected many times. V usage is TRBV5-1 and J usage is TRBJ2-3; D is perhaps TRBD1 (5 bases). Deletions cut 2 bases from V and 0 bases from J, with 7 bases between. The length of the CDR3 is 14 residues. Germline-derived CDR1 and CDR2 are SGHRS and YFSETQ. The CDR3 spells CASSFQGSTDTQYF. Here the CDR3 DNA reads TGCGCCAGCAGCTTCCAGGGCAGCACAGATACGCAGTATTTT.

This clonotype was seen at least ten times. The chain has TRBV30 and TRBJ1-2; D is unclear. This CDR3 spans 11 amino acids. The V end was cut by 4 bases, the J end by 7 bases, with 10 bases between. Germline V lookup: CDR1 GTSNPN, CDR2 SVGIG (reference sequence). This CDR3 is CAWTVASGYTF. CDR3 DNA: TGTGCCTGGACGGTTGCCTCTGGCTACACCTTC.

The table lists this clonotype with many counts. The chain recombines TRBV7-8 with TRBJ1-1; D possibly corresponds to TRBD1 (5 bases). The CDR3 has 13 residues. Trimming left V 8 bases short and J 4 bases short, with 14 bases between. In germline, CDR1 is SGHVS, CDR2 FQNEAQ. The CDR3 region is CASGTGGITEAFF. Written as DNA, the CDR3 is TGTGCCAGCGGGACTGGAGGAATCACTGAAGCTTTCTTT. The whole variable domain, filled in from reference TRBV7-8 and TRBJ1-1, reads GAGVSQSPRYKVAKRGQDVALRCDPISGHVSLFWYQQALGQGPEFLTYFQNEAQLDKSGLPSDRFFAERPEGSVSTLKIQRTQQEDSAVYLCASGTGGITEAFFGQGTRLTVV.

This clonotype has ten or more counts. The chain couples TRBV5-1 to TRBJ2-2, with D hard to call. With 1 base removed from V and 4 bases from J, the gap between germline ends came to 8 bases. Germline-derived CDR1 and CDR2 are SGHRS and YFSETQ. The CDR3 sequence is 14 residues long. CDR3 sequence: CASSLKSSTGELFF. The CDR3 nucleotides are TGCGCCAGCAGCTTGAAGTCTTCCACCGGGGAGCTGTTTTTT.

This clonotype was seen repeatedly, ten times or more. The chain uses TRBV20-1 and TRBJ1-2, with 11 nucleotides matching TRBD1. The germline gives CDR1 DFQATT, CDR2 SNEGSKA (reference sequence). The V and J ends lost 6 bases and 10 bases, in that order; junction bases with no gene match: 7. This CDR3 is 12 amino acids long. This CDR3 is CSARTGGADYTF. For the CDR3, the DNA is TGCAGTGCAAGGACAGGGGGCGCTGACTACACCTTC.

This clonotype was picked up many times. This chain connects TRBV5-1 to TRBJ2-3; TRBD2 matches at 8 bases. CDR1 and CDR2 (germline): SGHRS, YFSETQ. The CDR3 has 20 amino acids. The junction had 18 bases not matched to a gene; V was cut back by 0 bases and J by 3 bases. For the CDR3, the DNA is TGCGCCAGCAGCTTGGCTGTCCGCGTGCGGGGGGCCGGATTAACAGATACGCAGTATTTT. Protein sequence: CASSLAVRVRGAGLTDTQYF.

This clonotype was found many times. The chain joins TRBV2 to TRBJ2-7; 8 positions match TRBD1. V lost 7 bases, J lost 1 base, and 6 bases stayed unmatched. This CDR3 is 14 amino acids long. Germline CDR1 and CDR2: SNHLY and FYNNEI. The CDR3 region is CASIMTGASYEQYF. The CDR3 nucleotides are TGTGCCAGCATTATGACAGGGGCGTCCTACGAGCAGTACTTC.

This clonotype was observed at least ten times. The V and J genes are TRBV2 and TRBJ2-3; 7 bases agree with TRBD1. Germline V lookup: CDR1 SNHLY, CDR2 FYNNEI. Trimming at V came to 6 bases and at J to 5 bases, leaving 11 bases not matched to a gene. The CDR3 extends over 15 amino acids. CDR3 in amino acids: CASRRTGRPGDTQYF. The CDR3, as DNA: TGTGCCAGCAGAAGGACAGGTCGACCAGGAGATACGCAGTATTTT.

This clonotype was seen more than once but under ten times. The rearrangement joins TRBV12-3 or TRBV12-4 to TRBJ1-1; D remains ambiguous. Between the trimmed V and J ends, which lost 5 bases and 0 bases, there was a span of 10 bases. CDR3 size: 14 residues. The CDR3 here is CASSKSPMNTEAFF. In DNA form, the CDR3 reads TGTGCCAGCAGTAAGAGTCCCATGAACACTGAAGCTTTCTTT.

This clonotype has ten or more counts. The chain joins TRBV20-1 to TRBJ2-1; D may be TRBD2 (6 bases). The germline V and J ends were trimmed by 2 bases and 4 bases, with 15 bases remaining between them. From germline, CDR1 is DFQATT and CDR2 SNEGSKA (reference sequence). This CDR3 contains 15 residues. The CDR3 DNA follows: TGCAGTGCTAGATGGGGGGAGTCCCCATACAATGAGCAGTTCTTC. Amino acids: CSARWGESPYNEQFF.

This clonotype was seen repeatedly, ten times or more. The chain recombines TRBV20-1 with TRBJ1-6, with 7 bases identical to TRBD1. Per germline, CDR1 DFQATT and CDR2 SNEGSKA (reference sequence). CDR3 length: 14 amino acids. Trimming took 1 base from V and 6 from J; bases not matched to a gene: 3. The chain's CDR3 is CSARVGTANSPLHF. The CDR3 DNA follows: TGCAGTGCTAGAGTGGGGACAGCTAATTCACCCCTCCACTTT.

This clonotype was found many times. Its ends do not fully match the called genes, so a read error is possible. This chain uses TRBV20-1 with TRBJ2-6; the D is unclear. CDR3 length: 12 residues. Germline lookup yields CDR1 DFQATT and CDR2 SNEGSKA (reference sequence). In DNA form, the CDR3 reads TGCAGTGCTCGAGAGGGGGCCAACGTCCTGACTTTC. Residues: CSAREGANVLTF.

This clonotype was recorded at least ten times. This chain joins TRBV5-1 and TRBJ1-2; TRBD1 might be the D (5 bases). Germline assignment: CDR1 SGHRS and CDR2 YFSETQ. This CDR3 is built from 15 residues. V was clipped by 2 bases and J by 4 bases, with 15 bases between them. The chain's CDR3 is CASSFGTDKSYGYTF. DNA for the CDR3: TGCGCCAGCAGCTTTGGGACGGACAAATCCTATGGCTACACCTTC.

This clonotype appeared many times. This chain connects TRBV12-3 or TRBV12-4 to TRBJ1-2, with D unclear. CDR3 length: 11 amino acids. The germline V and J ends were trimmed by 4 bases and 7 bases, with 7 bases remaining between them. The CDR3, as DNA: TGTGCCAGCAGTTCGCCCCTTGGCTACACCTTC. It codes for CASSSPLGYTF.

This clonotype came up many times. The chain couples TRBV2 to TRBJ2-4; 9 bases are a match to TRBD1. Germline values: CDR1 SNHLY, CDR2 FYNNEI. Trimming cost V 6 bases and J 7 bases; bases outside gene matches: 7. There are 14 residues in the CDR3. Written as DNA, the CDR3 is TGTGCCAGCAGACCCACAGGGGGCCATAACATTCAGTACTTC. It encodes CASRPTGGHNIQYF.

This clonotype was seen ten or more times. The rearrangement joins TRBV18 to TRBJ2-1; D might be TRBD1 or TRBD2, each matching 6 bases. Germline CDR1 is KGHSH and CDR2 is LQKENI. CDR3 length: 15 residues. V lost 3 bases and J lost 3, with 12 bases in between. This CDR3 is CASSPPGAYYNEQFF. The CDR3 region has the DNA TGTGCCAGCTCACCCCCGGGGGCCTACTACAATGAGCAGTTCTTC.